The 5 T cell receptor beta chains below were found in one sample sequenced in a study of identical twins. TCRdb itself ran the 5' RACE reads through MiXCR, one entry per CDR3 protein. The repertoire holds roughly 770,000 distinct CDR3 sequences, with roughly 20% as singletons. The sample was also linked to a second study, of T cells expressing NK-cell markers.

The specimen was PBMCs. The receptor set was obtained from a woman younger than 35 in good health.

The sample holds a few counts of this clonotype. CDR3 amino acids: CSARSNNEQFF. CDR3 coding DNA: TGCAGTGCTAGAAGCAACAATGAGCAGTTCTTC. The gene calls are TRBV20-1 and TRBJ2-1; no clear D. CDR3 length: 11 amino acids. The germline gives CDR1 DFQATT, CDR2 SNEGSKA (reference sequence). With 2 bases removed from V and 5 bases from J, the gap between germline ends came to 4 bases.

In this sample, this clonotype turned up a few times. CDR3 coding DNA: TGTGCCAGCTCAGACGGGCAGGGGGTTGAGGCTTTCTTT. Translated: CASSDGQGVEAFF. The chain has TRBV18 and TRBJ1-1, with TRBD1 matching over 7 bases. The CDR3 consists of 13 residues. After removal of 5 bases from V and 11 bases from J, the junction contained 11 bases not matched to a gene. Germline V gene data show CDR1 as KGHSH and CDR2 as LQKENI.

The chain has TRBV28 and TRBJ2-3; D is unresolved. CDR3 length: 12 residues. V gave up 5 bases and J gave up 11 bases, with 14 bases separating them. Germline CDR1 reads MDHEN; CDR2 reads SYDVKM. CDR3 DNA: TGTGCCAGCAGTCTACCGACCGAGAGGCAGTATTTT. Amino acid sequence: CASSLPTERQYF. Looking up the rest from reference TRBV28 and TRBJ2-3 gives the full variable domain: DVKVTQSSRYLVKRTGEKVFLECVQDMDHENMFWYRQDPGLGLRLIYFSYDVKMKEKGDIPEGYSVSREKKERFSLILESASTNQTSMYLCASSLPTERQYFGPGTRLTVL.

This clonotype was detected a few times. The CDR3 region is CASTLLAGQETQYF. CDR3 in DNA: TGCGCCAGCACCCTCCTAGCGGGACAAGAGACCCAGTACTTC. The chain recombines TRBV5-1 with TRBJ2-5; 9 bases line up with TRBD2. The germline CDR1 and CDR2 sequences are SGHRS and YFSETQ. The junction had 5 bases not matched to a gene; V was cut back by 6 bases and J by 2 bases. The CDR3 length is 14 residues.

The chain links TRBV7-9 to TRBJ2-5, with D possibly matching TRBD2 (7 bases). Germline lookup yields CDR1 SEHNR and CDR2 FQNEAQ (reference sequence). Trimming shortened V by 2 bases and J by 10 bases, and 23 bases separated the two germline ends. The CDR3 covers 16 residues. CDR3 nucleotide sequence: TGTGCCAGCAGCTTAACCTTTCGGCGGGGGCAAGGGGACCAGTACTTC. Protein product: CASSLTFRRGQGDQYF.